This entry lists 13 T cell receptor beta chains sequenced from one sample in a study of shared clonotypes between healthy human individuals. Assay: immunoSEQ multiplex PCR; the TCRdb copy retains only in-frame clones and omits some. Here the sample spans over 2 million clones, 90% to 95% being singletons. The sample was naive CD4+ T cells sorted from blood. The subset denotes: CD45RA+ positively selected. These receptors originate from a man aged 18 to 29 in good health.

V and J are TRBV7-8 and TRBJ2-5; 7 positions agree with TRBD2. The V gene end was trimmed by 5 bases and the J gene end by 5 bases; junction bases not matched to a gene: 14. Germline CDR1 SGHVS, CDR2 FQNEAQ. The CDR3 runs 16 residues. DNA of the CDR3: TGTGCCAGCAGCCTCGATGTGGCTAGCGGACGGGAGACCCAGTACTTC. Protein: CASSLDVASGRETQYF.

The CDR3: CASSPPGQGYEQYF. The CDR3 bases are TGTGCCAGCAGCCCCCCGGGACAGGGCTACGAGCAGTACTTC. This chain uses TRBV7-2 with TRBJ2-7, with 9 positions matching TRBD1. V gave up 5 bases and J gave up 3 bases; unmatched junction bases: 5. This CDR3 is 14 amino acids long. From germline, CDR1 is SGHTA and CDR2 FQGNSA.

The chain carries TRBV28 and TRBJ2-5; perhaps TRBD1 as D (6 bases). The V and J ends lost 4 bases and 4 bases respectively, with 28 bases between them. Germline CDR1 MDHEN, CDR2 SYDVKM. The CDR3 totals 19 residues. CDR3 region: CASSSRTLDGWYRAETQYF. The CDR3 DNA reads TGTGCCAGCAGTTCCCGAACCCTCGATGGGTGGTACAGGGCAGAGACCCAGTACTTC. Full variable domain (missing parts from reference TRBV28 and TRBJ2-5): DVKVTQSSRYLVKRTGEKVFLECVQDMDHENMFWYRQDPGLGLRLIYFSYDVKMKEKGDIPEGYSVSREKKERFSLILESASTNQTSMYLCASSSRTLDGWYRAETQYFGPGTRLLVL.

The genes are TRBV7-2 and TRBJ2-4, with D unclear. The CDR3 contains 16 residues. Trimming removed 1 base at V and 1 base at J, with 11 bases between. Germline CDR1 is SGHTA and CDR2 is FQGNSA. CDR3 in amino acids: CASSLDGPHAKNIQYF. CDR3 sequence (DNA): TGTGCCAGCAGCTTAGACGGACCGCACGCCAAAAACATTCAGTACTTC.

V and J are TRBV4-3 and TRBJ1-4; D call uncertain. CDR3 size: 14 residues. Germline V lookup: CDR1 LGHNA, CDR2 YSLEER. V was shortened by 1 base and J by 8 bases, with 11 bases between the two germline ends. This CDR3 reads CASSQGPFSEKLFF. The CDR3 DNA follows: TGCGCCAGCAGCCAAGGGCCGTTTAGCGAAAAACTGTTTTTT.

This chain uses TRBV11-2 with TRBJ2-2, with D uncertain. This CDR3 has 14 residues. Trimming pared 1 base from V and 0 bases from J, leaving 3 bases between. CDR1 is SGHAT, CDR2 FQNNGV, per germline. CDR3 loop: CASSLGTNTGELFF. The CDR3 nucleotides read TGTGCCAGCAGCTTAGGGACGAACACCGGGGAGCTGTTTTTT.

The chain employs TRBV6-6 and TRBJ2-6, with D perhaps matching TRBD1 (5 bases). The germline V gene has CDR1 MNHNY and CDR2 SVGAGI (reference sequence). The CDR3 covers 15 residues. Trimming pared 4 bases from V and 1 base from J, leaving 8 bases between. CDR3 loop: CASSSGLSGANVLTF. Here the CDR3 DNA reads TGTGCCAGCAGTTCAGGGCTTTCTGGGGCCAACGTCCTGACTTTC.

V usage is TRBV5-1 and J usage is TRBJ2-5; 9 bases align to TRBD1. CDR3 length: 16 residues. The V gene end was trimmed by 4 bases and the J gene end by 2 bases; junction bases not matched to a gene: 9. The germline V gene encodes CDR1 SGHRS and CDR2 YFSETQ. The CDR3 region is CASSHYGQGNQETQYF. CDR3 bases: TGCGCCAGCAGCCACTACGGACAGGGGAATCAAGAGACCCAGTACTTC.

About this clone itself: Different DNA sequences within this sample yield the same CDR3. This rearrangement joins TRBV28 to TRBJ2-5, with D uncertain. CDR1 is MDHEN, CDR2 SYDVKM, per germline. The CDR3 loop spans 12 amino acids. The ends were cut back, 2 bases at V and 4 bases at J, with 5 bases in the middle. The DNA for the CDR3 is TGTGCCAGCAGTTTAGCCGGAGAGACCCAGTACTTC. Translation gives CASSLAGETQYF.

This clone was counted once. The chain has TRBV18 and TRBJ2-5, with 9 bases fitting TRBD2. Germline V gives CDR1 KGHSH, CDR2 LQKENI. Losses at the gene ends were 0 bases for V and 2 bases for J; bases not matched to a gene: 4. The CDR3 is 16 residues long. This CDR3 reads CASSPPSSGTQETQYF. The CDR3 DNA follows: TGTGCCAGCTCACCACCGTCTAGCGGGACGCAAGAGACCCAGTACTTC.

The chain uses TRBV5-1 and TRBJ2-2; 7 positions agree with TRBD1. Germline values: CDR1 SGHRS, CDR2 YFSETQ. V gave up 4 bases and J gave up 0 bases; unmatched junction bases: 6. The CDR3 has 16 amino acids. The chain's CDR3 is CASSPDRYSNTGELFF. In DNA form, the CDR3 reads TGCGCCAGCAGCCCGGACAGGTATTCGAACACCGGGGAGCTGTTTTTT.

The rearrangement uses TRBV18 and TRBJ2-1; TRBD1 might be the D (6 bases). CDR1 is KGHSH and CDR2 is LQKENI in the germline V gene. This CDR3 has 16 residues. Trimming took off 3 bases at V and 0 bases at J, with 12 bases between the two ends. The CDR3 DNA is TGTGCCAGCTCACCGACAGGCTACAGCTCCTACAATGAGCAGTTCTTC. It translates to CASSPTGYSSYNEQFF.

The V gene is TRBV19, the J gene TRBJ1-5; D unresolved. Germline V CDR1 and CDR2: LNHDA, SQIVND (reference sequence). The V end lost 10 bases, the J end lost 5 bases, and 12 bases lay between the germline ends. This CDR3 contains 12 residues. The DNA for the CDR3 is TGTGCCACCCGACTAGGTGATCAGCCCCAGCATTTT. It yields the protein CATRLGDQPQHF.